This T cell receptor beta chain was retrieved from a study of cytomegalovirus exposure and HLA in healthy donors. General study results and limits: TCR beta V segments were, for the most part, productive about 87% or about 30% of the time in an earlier analysis. TCR sequences were mostly rare, though some public TCRs occurred in many donors.

PCR amplification relied on 60 Vbeta primers (plus 13 Jbeta primers). Clones were read by immunoSEQ multiplex PCR, and TCRdb kept only the in-frame ones, dropping some. The table shows approximately 120,000 clones, with approximately 78% occurring only once. Germline V gene sequence: CDR1 MRHNA, CDR2 SNTAGT. CDR3 length: 12 amino acids. With regard to this clone: The antigen is unknown.

The chain recombines TRBV6-4 with TRBJ2-1, with D possibly matching TRBD2 (6 bases). This clonotype was sampled from a man aged 25 to 40 in good health and CMV-seropositive. The specimen sequenced was PBMCs. The CDR3, as DNA: TGTGCTAGGGGACTCCCGCCCGATGAGCAGTTCTTC. This encodes CARGLPPDEQFF.